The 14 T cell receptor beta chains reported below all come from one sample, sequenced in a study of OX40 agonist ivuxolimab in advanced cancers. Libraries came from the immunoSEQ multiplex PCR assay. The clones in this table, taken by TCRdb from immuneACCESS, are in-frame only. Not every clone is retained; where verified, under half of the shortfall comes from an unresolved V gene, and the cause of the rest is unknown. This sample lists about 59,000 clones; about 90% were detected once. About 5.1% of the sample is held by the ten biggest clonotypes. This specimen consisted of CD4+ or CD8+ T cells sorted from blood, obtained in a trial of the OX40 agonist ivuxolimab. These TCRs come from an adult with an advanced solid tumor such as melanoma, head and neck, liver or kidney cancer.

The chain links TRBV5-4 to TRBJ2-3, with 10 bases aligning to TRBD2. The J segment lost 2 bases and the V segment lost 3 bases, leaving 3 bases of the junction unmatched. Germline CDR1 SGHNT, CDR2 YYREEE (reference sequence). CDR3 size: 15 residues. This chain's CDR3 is CASSYTSGTTDTQYF. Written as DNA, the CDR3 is TGTGCCAGCAGCTATACTAGCGGGACCACAGATACGCAGTATTTT.

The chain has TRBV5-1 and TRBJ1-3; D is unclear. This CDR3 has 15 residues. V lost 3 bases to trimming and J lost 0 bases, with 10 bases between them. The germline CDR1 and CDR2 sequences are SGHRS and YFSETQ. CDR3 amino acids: CASSSAGLSGNTIYF. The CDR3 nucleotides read TGCGCCAGCAGCTCGGCAGGTCTCTCTGGAAACACCATATATTTT.

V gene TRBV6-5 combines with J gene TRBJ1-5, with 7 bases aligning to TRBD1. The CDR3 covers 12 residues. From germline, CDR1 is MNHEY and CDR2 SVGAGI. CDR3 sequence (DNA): TGTGCAAGACAGGGCGGCAATCAGCCCCAGCATTTT. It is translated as CARQGGNQPQHF.

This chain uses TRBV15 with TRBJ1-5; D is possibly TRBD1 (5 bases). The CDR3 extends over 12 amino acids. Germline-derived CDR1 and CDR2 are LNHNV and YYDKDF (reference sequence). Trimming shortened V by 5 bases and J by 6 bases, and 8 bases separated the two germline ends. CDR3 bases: TGTGCCACCAGCCAGGGAGTTCAGCCCCAGCATTTT. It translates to CATSQGVQPQHF. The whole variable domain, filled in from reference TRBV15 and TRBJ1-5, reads DAMVIQNPRYQVTQFGKPVTLSCSQTLNHNVMYWYQQKSSQAPKLLFHYYDKDFNNEADTPDNFQSRRPNTSFCFLDIRSPGLGDTAMYLCATSQGVQPQHFGDGTRLSIL.

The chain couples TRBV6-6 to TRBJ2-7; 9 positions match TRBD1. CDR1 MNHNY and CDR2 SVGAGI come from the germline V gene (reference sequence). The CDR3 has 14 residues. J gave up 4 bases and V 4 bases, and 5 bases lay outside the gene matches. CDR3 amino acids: CASSSSGTGYEQYF. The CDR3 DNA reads TGTGCCAGCAGTTCATCTGGGACAGGGTACGAGCAGTACTTC.

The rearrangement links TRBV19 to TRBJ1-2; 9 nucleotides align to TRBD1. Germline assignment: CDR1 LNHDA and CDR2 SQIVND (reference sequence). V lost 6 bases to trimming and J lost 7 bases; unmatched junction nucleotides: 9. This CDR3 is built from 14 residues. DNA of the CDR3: TGTGCCAGTAGGCCGGGACAGGGTTTAGGTGGCTACACCTTC. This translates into CASRPGQGLGGYTF.

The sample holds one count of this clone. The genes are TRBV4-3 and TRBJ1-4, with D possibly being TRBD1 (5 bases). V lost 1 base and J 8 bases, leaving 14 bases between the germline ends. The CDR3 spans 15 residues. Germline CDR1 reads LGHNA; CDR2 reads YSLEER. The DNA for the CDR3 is TGCGCCAGCAGCCAAGTGGCAGGGATACAGGAAAAACTGTTTTTT. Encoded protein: CASSQVAGIQEKLFF.

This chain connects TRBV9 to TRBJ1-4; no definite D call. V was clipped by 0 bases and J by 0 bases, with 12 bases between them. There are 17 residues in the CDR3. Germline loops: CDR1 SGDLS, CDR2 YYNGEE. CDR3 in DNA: TGTGCCAGCAGCGTAGGGGGAACAGTTCCAACTAATGAAAAACTGTTTTTT. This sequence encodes CASSVGGTVPTNEKLFF.

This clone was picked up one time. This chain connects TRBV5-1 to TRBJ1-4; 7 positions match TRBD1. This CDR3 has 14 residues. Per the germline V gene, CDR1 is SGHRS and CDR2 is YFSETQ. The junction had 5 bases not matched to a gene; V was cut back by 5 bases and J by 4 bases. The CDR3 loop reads CASRLGTDNEKLFF. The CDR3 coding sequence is TGCGCCAGCAGGTTAGGGACAGATAATGAAAAACTGTTTTTT.

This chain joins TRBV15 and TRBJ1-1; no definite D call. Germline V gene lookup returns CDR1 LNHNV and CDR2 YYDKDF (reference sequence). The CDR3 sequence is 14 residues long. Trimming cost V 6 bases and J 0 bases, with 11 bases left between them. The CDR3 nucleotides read TGTGCCACCAGTCCGACTAGATTGAACACTGAAGCTTTCTTT. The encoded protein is CATSPTRLNTEAFF.

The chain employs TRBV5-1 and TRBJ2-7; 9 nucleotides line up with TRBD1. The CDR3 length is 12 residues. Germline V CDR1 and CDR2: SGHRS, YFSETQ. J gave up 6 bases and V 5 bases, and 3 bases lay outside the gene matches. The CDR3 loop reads CASRDRGIEQYF. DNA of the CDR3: TGCGCCAGCAGGGACAGGGGTATCGAGCAGTACTTC.

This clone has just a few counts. In DNA form, the CDR3 reads TGTGCCAGCAGCCCGTCCGGGGCCTACGAGCAGTACTTC. Its protein product is CASSPSGAYEQYF. V and J are TRBV9 and TRBJ2-7; maybe TRBD2 (5 bases). Germline V gives CDR1 SGDLS, CDR2 YYNGEE. The CDR3 sequence is 13 residues long. V was shortened by 4 bases and J by 2 bases, with 10 bases between the two germline ends.

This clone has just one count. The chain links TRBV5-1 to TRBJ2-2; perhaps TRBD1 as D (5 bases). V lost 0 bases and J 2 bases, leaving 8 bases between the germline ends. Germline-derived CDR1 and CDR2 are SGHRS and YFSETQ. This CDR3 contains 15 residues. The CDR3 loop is CASSLGQTNTGELFF. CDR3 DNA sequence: TGCGCCAGCAGCTTGGGACAGACTAACACCGGGGAGCTGTTTTTT.

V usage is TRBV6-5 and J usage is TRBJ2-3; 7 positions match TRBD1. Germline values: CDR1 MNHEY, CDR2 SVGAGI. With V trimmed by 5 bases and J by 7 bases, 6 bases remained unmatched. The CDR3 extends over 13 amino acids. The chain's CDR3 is CASSPQGVHTQYF. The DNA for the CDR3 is TGTGCCAGCAGTCCCCAGGGGGTACATACGCAGTATTTT.